A single sample gave rise to the 7 T cell receptor beta chains below, sequenced in a study of shared clonotypes between healthy human individuals. Libraries were prepared by immunoSEQ multiplex PCR; TCRdb keeps only in-frame clonotypes and omits some of them. The sample lists some 380,000 clones, around 96% occurring once. The sample comprised memory CD8+ T cells sorted from blood. Noted subset: CD45RO+ cells pooled with CCR7-negative TemRA cells. The receptors originated from a man in his thirties or forties in good health.

Of note for this clone: The same CDR3 also results from other DNA sequences found in this sample. The V call is TRBV11-2, the J call TRBJ2-7, with D perhaps TRBD1 (5 bases). Per germline, CDR1 SGHAT and CDR2 FQNNGV. Trimming left V 1 base short and J 4 bases short, with 11 bases between. The CDR3 loop spans 14 amino acids. This chain's CDR3 is CASSLGGAPYEQYF. The CDR3 region has the DNA TGTGCCAGCAGCTTAGGTGGGGCTCCATACGAGCAGTACTTC.

The chain is built from TRBV5-1 and TRBJ1-2, with D possibly being TRBD1 (6 bases). Trimming took off 2 bases at V and 7 bases at J, with 12 bases between the two ends. This CDR3 spans 13 amino acids. Germline-derived CDR1 and CDR2 are SGHRS and YFSETQ. CDR3 sequence reads: CASSFKTGGGYTF. CDR3 coding DNA: TGCGCCAGCAGCTTTAAGACAGGTGGTGGCTACACCTTC.

J is TRBJ2-3 and V is TRBV7-2; no definite D call. Trimming shortened V by 4 bases and J by 0 bases, and 11 bases separated the two germline ends. Germline V CDR1 and CDR2: SGHTA, FQGNSA. This CDR3 is built from 15 residues. The CDR3 DNA sequence: TGTGCCAGCAGCTCGTTCCCTTTTAGCACAGATACGCAGTATTTT. Protein: CASSSFPFSTDTQYF.

This chain uses TRBV28 with TRBJ1-5; possible D gene TRBD1, 5 bases. The CDR3 spans 14 residues. The V end lost 8 bases, the J end lost 8 bases, and 19 bases lay between the germline ends. The V gene's germline CDR1 is MDHEN and CDR2 SYDVKM. The CDR3 DNA reads TGTGCCAGCCGCGACCGGACGGTCAGGGAGCCCCAGCATTTT. Its protein is CASRDRTVREPQHF.

This clone was seen more than once but under ten times. The rearrangement links TRBV7-2 to TRBJ1-2, with 9 nucleotides matching TRBD1. The CDR3 totals 13 residues. The J segment lost 6 bases and the V segment lost 1 base, leaving 0 bases of the junction unmatched. Germline V gene lookup returns CDR1 SGHTA and CDR2 FQGNSA. The CDR3 loop reads CASSLGTGDGYTF. The DNA of the CDR3 is TGTGCCAGCAGCTTAGGGACAGGGGATGGCTACACCTTC.

The rearrangement uses TRBV27 and TRBJ1-2; D perhaps matches TRBD1 (6 bases). CDR1 is MNHEY and CDR2 is SMNVEV in the germline V gene (reference sequence). V lost 3 bases and J lost 0, with 11 bases in between. The length of the CDR3 is 15 residues. The CDR3: CASSLVGTTNYGYTF. CDR3 DNA: TGTGCCAGCAGTTTGGTCGGGACAACTAACTATGGCTACACCTTC.

The chain employs TRBV7-9 and TRBJ1-2; weak D call: TRBD1 (6 bases). CDR3 length: 13 residues. CDR1 is SEHNR and CDR2 is FQNEAQ in the germline V gene (reference sequence). V was pared by 5 bases and J by 4 bases, with 11 bases between. The CDR3 reads CASSDRDTYGYTF. DNA of the CDR3: TGTGCCAGCAGCGACCGGGACACCTATGGCTACACCTTC.